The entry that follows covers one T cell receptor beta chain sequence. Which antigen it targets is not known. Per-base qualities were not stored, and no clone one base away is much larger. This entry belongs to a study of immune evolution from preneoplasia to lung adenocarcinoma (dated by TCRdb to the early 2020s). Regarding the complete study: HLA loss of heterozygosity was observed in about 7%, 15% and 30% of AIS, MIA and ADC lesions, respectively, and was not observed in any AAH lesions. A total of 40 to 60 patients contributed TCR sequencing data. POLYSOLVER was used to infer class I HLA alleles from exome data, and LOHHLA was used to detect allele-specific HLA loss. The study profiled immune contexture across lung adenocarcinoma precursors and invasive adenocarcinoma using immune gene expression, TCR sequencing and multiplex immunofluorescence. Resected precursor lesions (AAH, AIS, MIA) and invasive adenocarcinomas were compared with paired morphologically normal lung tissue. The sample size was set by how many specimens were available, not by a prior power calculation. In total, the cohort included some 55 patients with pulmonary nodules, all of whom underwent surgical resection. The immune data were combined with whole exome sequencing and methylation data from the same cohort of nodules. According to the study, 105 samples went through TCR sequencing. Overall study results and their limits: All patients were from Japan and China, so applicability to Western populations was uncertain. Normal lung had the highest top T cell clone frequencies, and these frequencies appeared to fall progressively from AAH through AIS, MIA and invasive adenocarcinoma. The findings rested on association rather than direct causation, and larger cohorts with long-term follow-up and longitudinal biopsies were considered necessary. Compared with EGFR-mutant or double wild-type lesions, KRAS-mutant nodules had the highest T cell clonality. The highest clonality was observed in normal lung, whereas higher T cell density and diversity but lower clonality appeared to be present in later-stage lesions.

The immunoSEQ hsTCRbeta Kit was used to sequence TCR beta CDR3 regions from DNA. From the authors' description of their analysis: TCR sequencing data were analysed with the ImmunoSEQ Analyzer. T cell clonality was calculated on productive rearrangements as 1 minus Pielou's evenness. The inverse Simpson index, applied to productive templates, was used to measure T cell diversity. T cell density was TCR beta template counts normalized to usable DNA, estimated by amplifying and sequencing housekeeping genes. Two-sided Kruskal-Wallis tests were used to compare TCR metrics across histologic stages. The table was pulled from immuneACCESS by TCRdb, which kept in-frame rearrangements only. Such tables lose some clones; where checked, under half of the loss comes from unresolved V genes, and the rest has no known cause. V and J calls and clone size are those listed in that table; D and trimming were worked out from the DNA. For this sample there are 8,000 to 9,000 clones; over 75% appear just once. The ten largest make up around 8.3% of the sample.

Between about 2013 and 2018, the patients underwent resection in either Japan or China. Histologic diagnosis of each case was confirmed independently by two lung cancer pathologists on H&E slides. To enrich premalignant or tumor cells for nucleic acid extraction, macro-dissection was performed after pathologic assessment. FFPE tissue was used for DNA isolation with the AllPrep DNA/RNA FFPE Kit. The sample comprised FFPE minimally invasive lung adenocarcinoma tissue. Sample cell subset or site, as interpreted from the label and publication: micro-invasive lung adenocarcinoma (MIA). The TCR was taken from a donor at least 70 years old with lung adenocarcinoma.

The bases read TGTGCCAGCAGCTTGGCTGGGACAGGGATCTACGAGCAGTACTTC. It encodes CASSLAGTGIYEQYF. The sequence is built from TRBV5-5 and TRBJ2-7, with TRBD1 identical over 9 junction bases. CDR1 is given as SGHKS and CDR2 as YYEKEE, both from the germline V gene (reference sequence). After removal of 0 bases from V and 3 bases from J, the junction retains 4 bases not matched to a gene. Taken from cysteine to phenylalanine, the CDR3 has 15 residues. Only the CDR3 region is kept as DNA, spanning 45 bases read in frame from base 1. Beyond the CDR3, the reference TRBV5-5 and TRBJ2-7 genes provide the residues; the full variable domain reads: DAGVTQSPTHLIKTRGQQVTLRCSPISGHKSVSWYQQVLGQGPQFIFQYYEKEERGRGNFPDRFSARQFPNYSSELNVNALLLGDSALYLCASSLAGTGIYEQYFGPGTRLTVT.